Listed here are 3 T cell receptor beta chains from one sample, sequenced in a study of T-cell memory formation after mild COVID-19. TCRdb passed the 5' RACE reads through MiXCR, listing each CDR3 protein once. The sample includes 250,000 to 350,000 distinct CDR3 sequences, roughly a fifth of them seen just once. Specimen: PBMCs or a T cell subset sorted from them (not recorded which). The receptor source for this set is a young man who had mild COVID-19 (a few samples of this study predate the infection). Cell type and time point are not known.

The chain is built from TRBV14 and TRBJ2-3; D may be TRBD1 (6 bases). The V end lost 7 bases, the J end lost 8 bases, and 16 bases lay between the germline ends. Per the germline V gene, CDR1 is SGHDN and CDR2 is FVKESK. The CDR3 is 13 amino acids. The DNA of the CDR3 is TGTGCCAGCACTCAGGTGGTCAGGGGTACGCAGTATTTT. Its protein product is CASTQVVRGTQYF.

This chain joins TRBV6-5 and TRBJ1-6; TRBD1 might be the D (5 bases). Trimming shortened V by 0 bases and J by 14 bases, and 14 bases separated the two germline ends. Germline-derived CDR1 and CDR2 are MNHEY and SVGAGI. This CDR3 is 14 amino acids long. The CDR3 loop is CASSYSTDAGALHF. The CDR3 DNA is TGTGCCAGCAGTTACTCGACCGACGCGGGGGCCCTCCACTTT.

V usage is TRBV29-1 and J usage is TRBJ2-3; the D is unclear. The CDR3 extends over 13 amino acids. The V and J ends lost 1 base and 0 bases respectively, with 5 bases between them. Germline lookup yields CDR1 SQVTM and CDR2 ANQGSEA. CDR3 in amino acids: CSVEGESTDTQYF. CDR3 bases: TGCAGCGTTGAAGGGGAAAGCACAGATACGCAGTATTTT.